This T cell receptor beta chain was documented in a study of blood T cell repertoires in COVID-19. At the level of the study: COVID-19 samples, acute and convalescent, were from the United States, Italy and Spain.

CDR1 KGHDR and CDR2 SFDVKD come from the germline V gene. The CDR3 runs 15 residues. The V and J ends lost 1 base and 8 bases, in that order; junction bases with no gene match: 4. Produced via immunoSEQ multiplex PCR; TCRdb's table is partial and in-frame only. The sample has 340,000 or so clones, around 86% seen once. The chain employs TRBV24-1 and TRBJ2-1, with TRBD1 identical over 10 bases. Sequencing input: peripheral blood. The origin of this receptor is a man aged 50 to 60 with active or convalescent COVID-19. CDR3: CATSDFGQGVDEQFF. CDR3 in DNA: TGTGCCACCAGTGATTTTGGACAGGGGGTCGATGAGCAGTTCTTC.